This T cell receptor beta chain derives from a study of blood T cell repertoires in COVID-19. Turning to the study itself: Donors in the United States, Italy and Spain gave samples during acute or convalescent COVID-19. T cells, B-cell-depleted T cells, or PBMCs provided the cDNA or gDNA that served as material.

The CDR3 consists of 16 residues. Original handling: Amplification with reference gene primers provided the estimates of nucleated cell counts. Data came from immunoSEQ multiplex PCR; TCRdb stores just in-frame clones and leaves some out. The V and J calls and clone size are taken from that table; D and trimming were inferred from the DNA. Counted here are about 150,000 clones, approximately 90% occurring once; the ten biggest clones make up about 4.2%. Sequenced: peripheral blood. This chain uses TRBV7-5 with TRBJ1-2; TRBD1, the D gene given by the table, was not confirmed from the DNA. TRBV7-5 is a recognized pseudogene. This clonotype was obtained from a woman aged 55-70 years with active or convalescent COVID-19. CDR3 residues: CARSLGRDGSNYGYTF. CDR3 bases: TGTGCCAGAAGCTTAGGCAGGGATGGGTCTAACTATGGCTACACCTTC.